The 20 T cell receptor beta chains reported below all come from one sample, sequenced in a study of regulatory T cells in long-lasting Graves disease. To make TCR beta libraries, researchers used iRepertoire HTBI primers and Arm-PCR of CDR3 regions. TCRdb recomputed calls from the multiplex PCR reads with MiXCR, one row per CDR3 protein. The repertoire holds around 500,000 distinct CDR3 sequences, with 15% to 20% as singletons. The time point: newly diagnosed GD, antithyroid drugs for less than 3 months. After RNA was extracted from PBMCs, the TCR library was made from it. The sample was also reused in another study, on T cells in Graves' hyperthyroidism and ophthalmopathy.

Sample: peripheral blood mononuclear cells (PBMCs), taken at new diagnosis, from a patient treated with antithyroid drugs. Receptors originate from a middle-aged woman with Graves disease.

This clonotype was recorded at least ten times. The chain joins TRBV6-2 or TRBV6-3 to TRBJ2-1; tentatively, D is TRBD2 (6 bases). CDR3 size: 18 residues. Germline-derived CDR1 and CDR2 are MNHEY and SVGEGT. The V end was cut by 0 bases, the J end by 2 bases, with 17 bases between. The DNA for the CDR3 is TGTGCCAGCAGTTACTCGTATCGAGCGACGGGGGCCTACAATGAGCAGTTCTTC. It encodes CASSYSYRATGAYNEQFF.

There are many counts of this clonotype. The chain is built from TRBV28 and TRBJ1-5; no clear D gene. The CDR3 extends over 12 amino acids. Per the germline V gene, CDR1 is MDHEN and CDR2 is SYDVKM. V was pared by 1 base and J by 5 bases, with 3 bases between. In nucleotides, the CDR3 is TGTGCCAGCAGTTTATATGATCAGCCCCAGCATTTT. Its translation: CASSLYDQPQHF.

This clonotype has a handful of counts. The rearrangement joins TRBV6-2 or TRBV6-3 to TRBJ2-1; D perhaps matches TRBD2 (6 bases). The CDR3 covers 12 residues. Germline values: CDR1 MNHEY, CDR2 SVGEGT. V gave up 5 bases and J gave up 12 bases, with 14 bases separating them. In DNA form, the CDR3 reads TGTGCCAGCAGTGAACACGGGCGGGGGCAGTTCTTC. It codes for CASSEHGRGQFF.

This clonotype was detected many times. The V and J genes are TRBV9 and TRBJ1-4, with 8 bases identical to TRBD1. The V gene's germline CDR1 is SGDLS and CDR2 YYNGEE. J gave up 0 bases and V 4 bases, and 11 bases lay outside the gene matches. The CDR3 length is 18 residues. CDR3 amino acids: CASSLDRGGVATNEKLFF. The CDR3 nucleotides read TGTGCCAGCAGCCTCGACAGGGGAGGGGTTGCAACTAATGAAAAACTGTTTTTT.

This clonotype was found many times. This CDR3 is CASRTPGINEQFF. Here the CDR3 DNA reads TGTGCCAGCCGGACTCCCGGGATCAATGAGCAGTTCTTC. The chain employs TRBV6-1 and TRBJ2-1, with a possible D match to TRBD2 (5 bases). The V end was cut by 8 bases, the J end by 6 bases, with 14 bases between. The CDR3 totals 13 residues. CDR1 is MNHNS and CDR2 is SASEGT in the germline V gene.

The rearrangement links TRBV18 to TRBJ1-2; D uncertain. The CDR3 is 15 residues long. Germline loops: CDR1 KGHSH, CDR2 LQKENI. V was cut by 4 bases and J by 6 bases, with 18 bases left in between. The CDR3 loop reads CASSLEQSPGHGYTF. Here the CDR3 DNA reads TGTGCCAGCTCACTTGAACAGTCCCCCGGCCATGGCTACACCTTC.

The rearrangement joins TRBV5-1 to TRBJ2-1; no clear D gene. Germline V gene data show CDR1 as SGHRS and CDR2 as YFSETQ. The CDR3 is 14 residues long. The germline V and J ends were trimmed by 0 bases and 2 bases, with 6 bases remaining between them. For the CDR3, the DNA is TGCGCCAGCAGCTTGGATCCAGCCTACAATGAGCAGTTCTTC. Translated: CASSLDPAYNEQFF.

In its sample, this clonotype was seen many times. This chain uses TRBV5-1 with TRBJ2-7; D ambiguous. This CDR3 spans 15 amino acids. The ends were cut back, 0 bases at V and 0 bases at J, with 10 bases in the middle. Germline CDR1 is SGHRS and CDR2 is YFSETQ. The CDR3 loop reads CASSLGAQSSYEQYF. The CDR3 DNA sequence: TGCGCCAGCAGCTTGGGGGCACAGAGCTCCTACGAGCAGTACTTC.

This clonotype was observed at least ten times. V usage is TRBV12-3 or TRBV12-4 and J usage is TRBJ1-2; a possible D gene is TRBD1 (6 bases). The CDR3 runs 15 residues. V lost 8 bases to trimming and J lost 0 bases, with 16 bases between them. DNA of the CDR3: TGTGCCAGCTCCCGGAGGGGGGCTGCTAACTATGGCTACACCTTC. Protein: CASSRRGAANYGYTF.

CDR3 in DNA: TGTGCCAGCAGCGGGACAGGGATAAACACTGAAGCTTTCTTT. Translating it yields CASSGTGINTEAFF. The chain has TRBV3-1 and TRBJ1-1; the match to TRBD1 covers 9 bases. CDR1 is LGHDT, CDR2 YNNKEL, per germline (reference sequence). This CDR3 is 14 amino acids long. V dropped 5 bases and J dropped 2; count of bases not matched to a gene: 3. The full variable domain, its missing parts supplied by reference TRBV3-1 and TRBJ1-1, is DTAVSQTPKYLVTQMGNDKSIKCEQNLGHDTMYWYKQDSKKFLKIMFSYNNKELIINETVPNRFSPKSPDKAHLNLHINSLELGDSAVYFCASSGTGINTEAFFGQGTRLTVV.

The table lists this clonotype with many counts. The chain has TRBV19 and TRBJ1-5; TRBD1 aligns across 9 bases. The CDR3 covers 18 residues. Germline trimming cut 3 bases from V and 2 bases from J; bases unmatched to any gene: 11. Germline assignment: CDR1 LNHDA and CDR2 SQIVND (reference sequence). In DNA form, the CDR3 reads TGTGCCAGTAGTATTGGGGACCAGACAGGGGGAGGCAATCAGCCCCAGCATTTT. Translating it yields CASSIGDQTGGGNQPQHF.

The sample holds many counts of this clonotype. This chain joins TRBV11-2 and TRBJ2-5; no clear D gene. The CDR3 runs to 13 residues. V shed 0 bases and J shed 4 bases, with 6 bases lying between them. The V gene's germline CDR1 is SGHAT and CDR2 FQNNGV. CDR3 in DNA: TGTGCCAGCAGCTTAGAGACGGCAGAGACCCAGTACTTC. Its protein product is CASSLETAETQYF.

In this sample, this clonotype turned up many times. The V and J genes are TRBV11-2 and TRBJ2-7; no reliable D call. CDR1 is SGHAT, CDR2 FQNNGV, per germline. The CDR3 runs 16 residues. V was cut by 8 bases and J by 0 bases, with 20 bases left in between. DNA of the CDR3: TGTGCCAGCTCCCACTTAGTCTGGTCGAGCTCCTACGAGCAGTACTTC. Translated, it gives CASSHLVWSSSYEQYF.

Many counts were recorded for this clonotype. The chain combines TRBV7-9 with TRBJ1-1; unclear D gene. From germline, CDR1 is SEHNR and CDR2 FQNEAQ (reference sequence). This CDR3 contains 12 residues. V was clipped by 4 bases and J by 5 bases, with 8 bases between them. The CDR3 loop is CASSYVGTEAFF. In DNA, the CDR3 is TGTGCCAGCAGCTACGTTGGGACTGAAGCTTTCTTT.

This clonotype was observed many times. A read error may produce the germline difference seen at one junction end. The chain is built from TRBV5-1 and TRBJ2-3; D ambiguous. Per germline, CDR1 SGHRS and CDR2 YFSETQ. The CDR3 has 14 residues. The CDR3 nucleotides are TGTGCCAGCAGCTTGGAGTGGGGTTCAGATACGCAGTATTTT. Amino acid sequence: CASSLEWGSDTQYF.

The chain combines TRBV7-9 with TRBJ1-1; D call uncertain. Germline CDR1 and CDR2: SEHNR and FQNEAQ (reference sequence). The V gene lost 5 bases and the J gene lost 7 bases, with 14 bases spanning the gap. CDR3 length: 13 amino acids. CDR3 protein: CASSAVPSVEAFF. The DNA of the CDR3 is TGTGCCAGCAGCGCCGTACCCAGTGTTGAAGCTTTCTTT.

This clonotype was observed at least ten times. One end of the junction is discordant with germline, which a read error may explain. V gene TRBV12-3 or TRBV12-4 combines with J gene TRBJ2-1; D ambiguous. CDR3 length: 12 amino acids. For the CDR3, the DNA is TGTGCCAGCAGTTTAAGTTTGGGATGGGGTTACTTC. This codes for CASSLSLGWGYF.

This clonotype has at least ten counts. The chain recombines TRBV7-3 with TRBJ2-1; D perhaps matches TRBD1 (6 bases). Per germline, CDR1 SGHTA and CDR2 FQGTGA. The CDR3 has 16 residues. V lost 7 bases to trimming and J lost 2 bases, with 18 bases between them. CDR3 bases: TGTGCCAGCACCGAACCGCGACAGGCCACCTACAATGAGCAGTTCTTC. As protein: CASTEPRQATYNEQFF.

This clonotype has a single count. The chain employs TRBV10-3 and TRBJ1-2; 9 bases agree with TRBD1. J lost 4 bases, V lost 6 bases, and 18 bases had no gene match. Germline V gene sequence: CDR1 ENHRY, CDR2 SYGVKD. This CDR3 contains 18 residues. The CDR3: CAISRAPGQGESSYGYTF. DNA for the CDR3: TGTGCCATCAGCCGCGCCCCGGGACAGGGCGAGTCTAGCTATGGCTACACCTTC.

This clonotype was observed at least ten times. This chain links TRBV25-1 with TRBJ2-7; 10 nucleotides match TRBD1. Trimming cost V 5 bases and J 3 bases; bases outside gene matches: 7. Germline V lookup: CDR1 MGHDK, CDR2 SYGVNS. The CDR3 runs to 15 residues. The DNA for the CDR3 is TGTGCCAGCAGTCCGACTGGACAGGGGGGCTACGAGCAGTACTTC. As protein: CASSPTGQGGYEQYF.